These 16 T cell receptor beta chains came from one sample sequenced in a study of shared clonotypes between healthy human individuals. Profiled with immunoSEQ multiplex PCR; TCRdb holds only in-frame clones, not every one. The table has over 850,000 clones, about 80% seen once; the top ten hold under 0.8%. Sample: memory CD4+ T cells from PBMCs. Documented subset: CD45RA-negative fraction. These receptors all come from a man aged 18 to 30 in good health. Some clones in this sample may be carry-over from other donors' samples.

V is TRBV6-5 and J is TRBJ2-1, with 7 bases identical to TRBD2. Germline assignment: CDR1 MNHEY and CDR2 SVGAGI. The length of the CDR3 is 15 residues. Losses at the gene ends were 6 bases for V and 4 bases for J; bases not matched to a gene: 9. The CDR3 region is CASRLSGIGYNEQFF. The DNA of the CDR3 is TGTGCCAGCAGACTCAGCGGGATCGGTTACAATGAGCAGTTCTTC.

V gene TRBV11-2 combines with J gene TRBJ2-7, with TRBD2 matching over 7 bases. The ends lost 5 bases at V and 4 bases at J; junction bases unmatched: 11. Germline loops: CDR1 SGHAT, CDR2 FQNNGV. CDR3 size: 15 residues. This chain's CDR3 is CASSPRTSSGYEQYF. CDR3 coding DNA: TGTGCCAGCAGCCCGAGGACTAGTTCCGGGTACGAGCAGTACTTC. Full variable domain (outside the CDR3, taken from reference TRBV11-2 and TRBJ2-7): EAGVAQSPRYKIIEKRQSVAFWCNPISGHATLYWYQQILGQGPKLLIQFQNNGVVDDSQLPKDRFSAERLKGVDSTLKIQPAKLEDSAVYLCASSPRTSSGYEQYFGPGTRLTVT.

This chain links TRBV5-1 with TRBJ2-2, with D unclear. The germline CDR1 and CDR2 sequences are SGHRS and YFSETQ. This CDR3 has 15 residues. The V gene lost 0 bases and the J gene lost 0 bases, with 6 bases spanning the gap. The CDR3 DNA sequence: TGCGCCAGCAGCTTGGGCGACCCGAACACCGGGGAGCTGTTTTTT. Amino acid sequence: CASSLGDPNTGELFF. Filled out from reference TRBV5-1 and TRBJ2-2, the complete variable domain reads KAGVTQTPRYLIKTRGQQVTLSCSPISGHRSVSWYQQTPGQGLQFLFEYFSETQRNKGNFPGRFSGRQFSNSRSEMNVSTLELGDSALYLCASSLGDPNTGELFFGEGSRLTVL.

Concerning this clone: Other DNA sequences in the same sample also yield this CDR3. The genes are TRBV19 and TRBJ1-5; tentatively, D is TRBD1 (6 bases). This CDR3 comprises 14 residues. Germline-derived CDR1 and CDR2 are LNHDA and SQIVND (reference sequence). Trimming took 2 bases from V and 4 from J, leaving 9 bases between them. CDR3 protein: CASSILQGNQPQHF. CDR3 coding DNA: TGTGCCAGTAGTATACTACAGGGAAATCAGCCCCAGCATTTT.

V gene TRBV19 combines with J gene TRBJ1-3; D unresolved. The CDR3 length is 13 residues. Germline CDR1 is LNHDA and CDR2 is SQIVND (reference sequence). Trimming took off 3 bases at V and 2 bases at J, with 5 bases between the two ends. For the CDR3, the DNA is TGTGCCAGTAGTATGGCAGCTGGAAACACCATATATTTT. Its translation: CASSMAAGNTIYF. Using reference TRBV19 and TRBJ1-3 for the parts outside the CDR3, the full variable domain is DGGITQSPKYLFRKEGQNVTLSCEQNLNHDAMYWYRQDPGQGLRLIYYSQIVNDFQKGDIAEGYSVSREKKESFPLTVTSAQKNPTAFYLCASSMAAGNTIYFGEGSWLTVV.

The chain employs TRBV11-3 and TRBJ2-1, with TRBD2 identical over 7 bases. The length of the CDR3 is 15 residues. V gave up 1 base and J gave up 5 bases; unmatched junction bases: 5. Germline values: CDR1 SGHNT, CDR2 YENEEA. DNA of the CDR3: TGTGCCAGCAGCTTAGGGCTAGCGGAGCACAATGAGCAGTTCTTC. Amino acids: CASSLGLAEHNEQFF.

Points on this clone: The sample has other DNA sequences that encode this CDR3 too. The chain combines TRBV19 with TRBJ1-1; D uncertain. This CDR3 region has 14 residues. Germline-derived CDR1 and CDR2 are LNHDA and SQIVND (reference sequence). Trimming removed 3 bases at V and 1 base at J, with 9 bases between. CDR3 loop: CASSIGQKNTEAFF. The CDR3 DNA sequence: TGTGCCAGTAGTATTGGTCAGAAGAACACTGAAGCTTTCTTT.

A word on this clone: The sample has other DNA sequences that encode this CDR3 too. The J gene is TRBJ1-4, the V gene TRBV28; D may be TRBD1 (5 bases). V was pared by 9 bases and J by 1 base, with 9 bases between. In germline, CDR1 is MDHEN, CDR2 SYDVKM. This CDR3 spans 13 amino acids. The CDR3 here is CASFDRTNEKLFF. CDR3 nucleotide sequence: TGTGCCAGTTTTGACAGAACTAATGAAAAACTGTTTTTT.

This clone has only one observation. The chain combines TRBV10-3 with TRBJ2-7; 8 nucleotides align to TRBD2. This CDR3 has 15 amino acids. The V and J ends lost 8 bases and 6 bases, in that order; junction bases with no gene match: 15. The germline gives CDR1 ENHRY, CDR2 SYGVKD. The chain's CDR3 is CAIGLAGPVGGEQYF. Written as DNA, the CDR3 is TGTGCCATCGGACTAGCTGGCCCCGTCGGTGGCGAGCAGTACTTC.

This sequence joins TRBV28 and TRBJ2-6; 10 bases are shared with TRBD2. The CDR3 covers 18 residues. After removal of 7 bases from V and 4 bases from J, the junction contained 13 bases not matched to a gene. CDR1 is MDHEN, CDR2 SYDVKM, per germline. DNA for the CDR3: TGTGCCAGCACATCGGGAAGGCTAGCGGGAGTGGGGGCCAACGTCCTGACTTTC. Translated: CASTSGRLAGVGANVLTF. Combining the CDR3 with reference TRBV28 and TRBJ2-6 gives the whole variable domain DVKVTQSSRYLVKRTGEKVFLECVQDMDHENMFWYRQDPGLGLRLIYFSYDVKMKEKGDIPEGYSVSREKKERFSLILESASTNQTSMYLCASTSGRLAGVGANVLTFGAGSRLTVL.

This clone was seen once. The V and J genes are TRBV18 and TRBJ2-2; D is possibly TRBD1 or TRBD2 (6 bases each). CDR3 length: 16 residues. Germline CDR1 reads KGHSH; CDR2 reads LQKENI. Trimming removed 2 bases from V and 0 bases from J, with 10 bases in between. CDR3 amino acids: CASSPRGAPNTGELFF. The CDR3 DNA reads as TGTGCCAGCTCACCAAGGGGGGCCCCGAACACCGGGGAGCTGTTTTTT. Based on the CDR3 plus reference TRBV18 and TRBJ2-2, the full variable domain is NAGVMQNPRHLVRRRGQEARLRCSPMKGHSHVYWYRQLPEEGLKFMVYLQKENIIDESGMPKERFSAEFPKEGPSILRIQQVVRGDSAAYFCASSPRGAPNTGELFFGEGSRLTVL.

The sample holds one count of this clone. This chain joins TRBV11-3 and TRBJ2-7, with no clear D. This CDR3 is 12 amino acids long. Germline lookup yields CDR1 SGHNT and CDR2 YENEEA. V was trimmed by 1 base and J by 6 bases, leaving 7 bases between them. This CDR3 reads CASSLGLGEQYF. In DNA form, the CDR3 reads TGTGCCAGCAGCTTAGGGCTGGGCGAGCAGTACTTC. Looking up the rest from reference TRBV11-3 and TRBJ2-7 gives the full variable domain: EAGVVQSPRYKIIEKKQPVAFWCNPISGHNTLYWYLQNLGQGPELLIRYENEEAVDDSQLPKDRFSAERLKGVDSTLKIQPAELGDSAVYLCASSLGLGEQYFGPGTRLTVT.

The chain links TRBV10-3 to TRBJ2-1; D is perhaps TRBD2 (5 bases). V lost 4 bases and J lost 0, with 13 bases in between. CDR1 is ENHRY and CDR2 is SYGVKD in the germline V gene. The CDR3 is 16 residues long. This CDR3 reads CAISGTSFISYNEQFF. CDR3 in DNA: TGTGCCATCAGTGGTACTAGTTTTATCTCCTACAATGAGCAGTTCTTC.

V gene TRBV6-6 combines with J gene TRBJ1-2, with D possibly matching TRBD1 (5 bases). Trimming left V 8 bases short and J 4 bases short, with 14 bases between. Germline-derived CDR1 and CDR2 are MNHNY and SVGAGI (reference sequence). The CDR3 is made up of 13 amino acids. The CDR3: CASWEPGSYGYTF. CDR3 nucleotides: TGTGCCAGCTGGGAGCCAGGGTCCTATGGCTACACCTTC.

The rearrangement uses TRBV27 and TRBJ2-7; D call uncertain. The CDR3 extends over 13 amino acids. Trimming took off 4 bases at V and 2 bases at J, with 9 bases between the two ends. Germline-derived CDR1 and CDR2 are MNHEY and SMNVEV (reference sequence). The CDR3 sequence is CASSSYPTYEQYF. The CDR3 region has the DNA TGTGCCAGCAGTTCCTACCCCACCTACGAGCAGTACTTC.

The CDR3 DNA sequence: TGTGCCAGCAGGCGGGCGGGGCCGGGGTACAATGAGCAGTTCTTC. It encodes CASRRAGPGYNEQFF. V and J are TRBV11-2 and TRBJ2-1, with D maybe TRBD2 (6 bases). Trimming cost V 6 bases and J 4 bases, with 16 bases left between them. The CDR3 runs 15 residues. Looked up from germline, CDR1 is SGHAT and CDR2 is FQNNGV.